The present TCR beta chain was sequenced within a study of T cell repertoires in cytomegalovirus infection. Across the study: CMV epitopes, recently identified HLA-C-restricted and well-studied HLA-B-restricted, were used. Carrying CMV and the relevant HLA type showed in public TCR beta signatures. General study findings and limits: Dominant in the ex vivo response were TCR beta clonotypes restricted by HLA-C and specific for CMV. Individuals carrying CMV plus the relevant HLA were identified by cumulative frequency of public TCR beta families.

TCRdb itself ran the reads through MiXCR, one entry per CDR3 protein. The sample holds some 940,000 distinct CDR3 sequences, approximately 31% seen once. Germline CDR1 reads SEHNR; CDR2 reads FQNEAQ (reference sequence). V lost 6 bases, J lost 8 bases, and 15 bases lay in between. The CDR3 covers 13 residues. There are many counts of this clonotype. The antigen remains undetermined. This sequence originates from a human donor in good health (CMV status not recorded). Some clones in this sample may be carry-over from other donors' samples. The rearrangement links TRBV7-9 to TRBJ2-3; possibly TRBD1 for D (6 bases). The sample in question was cultured CD8+ T cells from PBMCs, obtained from culture after CMV antigen stimulation. The CDR3 DNA reads as TGTGCCAGCAGACTTGACAGGCAGAGTACGCAGTATTTT. This sequence encodes CASRLDRQSTQYF.